This TCR beta chain stems from a study of T cell clonotyping in hematopoietic cell transplantation. Whole-study findings and limits: Without cell sorting, CD4 versus CD8 contributions remain unresolved. Pathologically expanded recipient clonotypes increased progressively from day 30 to day 180 as diversity fell. At the given depth, recipient repertoires were over 95% de novo clonotypes.

A remark on this clone: Antigen unknown.

V lost 6 bases and J lost 7; bases outside the gene matches: 5. Per the germline V gene, CDR1 is ENHRY and CDR2 is SYGVKD. The CDR3 length is 14 residues. Sequencing used immunoSEQ multiplex PCR; TCRdb keeps in-frame clones, though not all of them. The table lists around 12,000 clones, just under 85% of them singletons. Recipients were bled about 28 days pretransplant and at posttransplant days 30, 100, 180. The material was PBMCs, obtained 100 days after allogeneic stem cell transplant. This TCR derives from a female patient aged 35 to 55 who had an allogeneic stem cell transplant from a related donor, so T cells may come from the graft donor. Some clones in this sample may be carry-over from other donors' samples. The genes are TRBV10-3 and TRBJ1-6; 8 bases align to TRBD1. The CDR3 reads CAIRTGVDNSPLHF. DNA of the CDR3: TGTGCCATCAGGACAGGGGTGGACAATTCACCCCTCCACTTT.